One and the same sample provided the 8 T cell receptor beta chains below, sequenced in a study of human versus mouse CDR3 diversity and MHC coevolution. The assay was immunoSEQ multiplex PCR, and TCRdb's table has in-frame clones only and misses some. The sample lists around 74,000 clones, 85% to 95% occurring once. The sequenced sample was naive CD4+ T cells from blood. This sample's subset: CD45RO-negative CD62L-positive naive CD4 T cells. These receptors were collected from a person aged 25 to 69 in good health.

The chain links TRBV11-2 to TRBJ2-2, with no clear D. Germline CDR1 reads SGHAT; CDR2 reads FQNNGV. This CDR3 is built from 17 residues. Trimming pared 0 bases from V and 7 bases from J, leaving 18 bases between. The CDR3 nucleotides read TGTGCCAGCAGCTTAGATGGCACAGTGAATACCGTCGGGGAGCTGTTTTTT. Protein product: CASSLDGTVNTVGELFF.

This clone showed up just once. V is TRBV5-1 and J is TRBJ1-1; D may be TRBD1 (6 bases). The germline V and J ends were trimmed by 4 bases and 5 bases, with 15 bases remaining between them. The CDR3 spans 14 residues. Germline CDR1 is SGHRS and CDR2 is YFSETQ. CDR3 sequence reads: CASSMAGAGTEAFF. In DNA form, the CDR3 reads TGCGCCAGCAGCATGGCAGGGGCTGGTACTGAAGCTTTCTTT. Combining the CDR3 with reference TRBV5-1 and TRBJ1-1 gives the whole variable domain KAGVTQTPRYLIKTRGQQVTLSCSPISGHRSVSWYQQTPGQGLQFLFEYFSETQRNKGNFPGRFSGRQFSNSRSEMNVSTLELGDSALYLCASSMAGAGTEAFFGQGTRLTVV.

The rearrangement uses TRBV4-1 and TRBJ1-2; D is unclear. CDR1 is MGHRA and CDR2 is YSYEKL in the germline V gene. This CDR3 is 13 amino acids long. Trimming stripped 3 bases from V and 8 bases from J, with 13 bases between. CDR3 residues: CASSHILEGGYTF. The DNA for the CDR3 is TGCGCCAGCAGCCACATATTAGAGGGAGGCTACACCTTC.

The genes are TRBV27 and TRBJ1-1; a possible D gene is TRBD1 (5 bases). The CDR3 runs 12 residues. Trimming cost V 3 bases and J 12 bases, with 14 bases left between them. Germline lookup yields CDR1 MNHEY and CDR2 SMNVEV (reference sequence). The CDR3, as DNA: TGTGCCAGCAGTTTGGTAGTAGGGGAAACTTTCTTT. As protein: CASSLVVGETFF.

The V call is TRBV25-1, the J call TRBJ1-2, with D perhaps matching TRBD1 (6 bases). This CDR3 has 13 residues. V lost 3 bases and J 7 bases, leaving 12 bases between the germline ends. The germline V gene encodes CDR1 MGHDK and CDR2 SYGVNS. CDR3 sequence: CASSDMTGTGYTF. Here the CDR3 DNA reads TGTGCCAGCAGTGATATGACAGGTACTGGCTACACCTTC.

The chain links TRBV30 to TRBJ2-3, with no clear D. V was pared by 1 base and J by 5 bases, with 10 bases between. The germline V gene has CDR1 GTSNPN and CDR2 SVGIG (reference sequence). The CDR3 has 13 amino acids. The CDR3 nucleotides are TGTGCCTGGAGTGCCTGGGCGCAAGATACGCAGTATTTT. Translation gives CAWSAWAQDTQYF.

This chain links TRBV19 with TRBJ2-7; unclear D gene. The V gene's germline CDR1 is LNHDA and CDR2 SQIVND (reference sequence). V was trimmed by 8 bases and J by 3 bases, leaving 14 bases between them. The CDR3 runs 13 residues. The CDR3 protein is CASALIHYYEQYF. For the CDR3, the DNA is TGTGCCAGTGCGCTTATCCACTACTACGAGCAGTACTTC.

The CDR3 sequence is CASTAGQNTEAFF. CDR3 in DNA: TGTGCCAGCACCGCAGGCCAGAACACTGAAGCTTTCTTT. V gene TRBV6-1 combines with J gene TRBJ1-1; no definite D call. CDR1 and CDR2 (germline): MNHNS, SASEGT. The CDR3 covers 13 residues. V was cut by 7 bases and J by 1 base, with 10 bases left in between.